The source of this T cell receptor (beta chain) is a study of Ad26.COV2.S vaccination and SARS-CoV-2 variants. Study-wide context: Once or twice, 56 days apart, Ad26.COV2.S was delivered intramuscularly. Study-wide results and caveats: The breadth of spike-specific CD8+ and CD4+ T cell responses after vaccination was reportedly substantial.

Treatment indicated: approximately 18 received Ad26.COV2.S at low or high dose, single or two shots; about 5 received placebo; per-sample allocation not given. Sampling was done on day 63 after the first vaccine or placebo injection. This clone has only a few counts. Its antigen is still unknown. TCRdb keeps only in-frame clones here, not all; method: immunoSEQ multiplex PCR. In the table there are hundreds of thousands of clones, about 88% of which are singletons. V lost 5 bases to trimming and J lost 1 base; unmatched junction nucleotides: 9. CDR3 length: 16 amino acids. Germline V CDR1 and CDR2: SGHTA, FQGNSA.

The chain combines TRBV7-2 with TRBJ2-7; 9 bases fit TRBD2. Sequenced here: peripheral blood, sampled in a trial of Ad26.COV2.S vaccine versus placebo. The origin of this receptor is a person aged 18-60 years who received the Ad26.COV2.S COVID-19 vaccine or a placebo. DNA of the CDR3: TGTGCCAGCAGCCCTTCTAGCGGGGAAGGGTCCTACGAGCAGTACTTC. This gives the protein CASSPSSGEGSYEQYF.